This T cell receptor (beta chain) originates from a study of CD8 T cells in ankylosing spondylitis. General study findings and limits: The clones that were linked to disease were reported to be significantly enriched in matched synovial fluid samples from ankylosing spondylitis patients. Some motif variants were previously reported in reactive arthritis synovial fluid and blood. Clones that were linked to disease were CD8+ and were relatively rare in peripheral blood. Ankylosing spondylitis blood appeared to be characterized by a TCR beta motif of several highly homologous variants.

This clonotype was found a few times. What it binds is unknown. TCRdb fed the 5' RACE reads into MiXCR, producing one record per CDR3 protein. This table holds approximately 550,000 distinct CDR3 sequences, roughly 12% found once. Germline V gene data show CDR1 as SNHLY and CDR2 as FYNNEI. This CDR3 is 14 amino acids long. Trimming took off 7 bases at V and 1 base at J, with 10 bases between the two ends. This receptor was obtained from a male donor with ankylosing spondylitis. Material for sequencing was blood, either unsorted or a sorted T cell fraction (not recorded which). The gene calls are TRBV2 and TRBJ2-2; D not resolved. CDR3: CASNPLGNTGELFF. CDR3 coding DNA: TGTGCCAGCAACCCCTTGGGGAACACCGGGGAGCTGTTTTTT.